The sequence of this T cell receptor (beta chain) was determined in a study of CD8+ T cells in alopecia areata. With regard to this clone: Its antigen is as yet unknown.

Study observations and caveats: Many expanded lesional clones persisted in scalp and blood during tofacitinib treatment. Because one nonresponder was included, the link of baseline CD8+ expansion to response is considered uncertain. TCR sharing across patients was less clear than in mice, possibly HLA-related.

The CDR3 is made up of 14 amino acids. Germline V gives CDR1 SGHTA, CDR2 FQGNSA. Trimming cost V 5 bases and J 4 bases, with 12 bases left between them. This sample's treatment: oral pan-JAK inhibitor, 5-10 mg twice daily. Alopecia areata patients had lesional scalp punch biopsies and peripheral blood taken from them. Sequencing templates came from extracted RNA that was reverse transcribed into cDNA. Profiled with immunoSEQ multiplex PCR; TCRdb holds only in-frame clones, not every one. The sample consists of more than 150,000 clones, 60% of them appearing once. Specimen: CD4+ T cells sorted from blood, collected at week 4, from a patient treated with tofacitinib. V usage is TRBV7-2 and J usage is TRBJ1-5, with a tentative D call TRBD1 (5 bases). This TCR was recovered from a human donor with alopecia areata. Written as DNA, the CDR3 is TGTGCCAGCAGCGCACTCAGGGAGAATCAGCCCCAGCATTTT. Its translation is CASSALRENQPQHF. Full variable domain (rest looked up from reference TRBV7-2 and TRBJ1-5): GAGVSQSPSNKVTEKGKDVELRCDPISGHTALYWYRQSLGQGLEFLIYFQGNSAPDKSGLPSDRFSAERTGGSVSTLTIQRTQQEDSAVYLCASSALRENQPQHFGDGTRLSIL.